Below, 16 T cell receptor beta chains from the same sample are listed, as sequenced in a study of T cell repertoires in cytomegalovirus infection. In TCRdb, the reads were re-called with MiXCR into one record per CDR3 protein. The sample lists around 710,000 distinct CDR3 sequences, around 29% occurring once. Their recognized antigens are unknown. The sequenced sample was cultured CD8+ T cells from PBMCs, obtained from culture after CMV antigen stimulation. Receptor source: a human donor in good health (CMV status not recorded). Some clones in this sample may be carry-over from other donors' samples.

This chain joins TRBV29-1 and TRBJ2-1; no definite D call. The V end lost 2 bases, the J end lost 10 bases, and 9 bases lay between the germline ends. The CDR3 is made up of 11 amino acids. Germline V gene sequence: CDR1 SQVTM, CDR2 ANQGSEA. CDR3 amino acids: CSVETFWEQFF. CDR3 coding DNA: TGCAGCGTTGAAACATTTTGGGAGCAGTTCTTC.

J is TRBJ2-3 and V is TRBV27; D unresolved. V was shortened by 4 bases and J by 2 bases, with 16 bases between the two germline ends. This CDR3 region has 16 residues. CDR1 is MNHEY and CDR2 is SMNVEV in the germline V gene (reference sequence). CDR3 bases: TGTGCCAGCAGTTCCCTTACAGCGATTCTCACAGATACGCAGTATTTT. Its protein product is CASSSLTAILTDTQYF.

Concerning this clonotype itself: The junction shows a germline mismatch at one end, possibly a read error. J is TRBJ1-5 and V is TRBV10-3; TRBD1 might be the D (5 bases). The V gene's germline CDR1 is ENHRY and CDR2 SYGVKD. CDR3 size: 14 residues. CDR3 in amino acids: CTISEGTSNQPQHF. The CDR3 nucleotides are TGTACCATCAGTGAGGGGACGAGCAATCAGCCCCAGCATTTT.

This chain uses TRBV2 with TRBJ1-1; D is perhaps TRBD1 (5 bases). V shed 4 bases and J shed 7 bases, with 16 bases lying between them. The CDR3 runs 14 residues. Germline assignment: CDR1 SNHLY and CDR2 FYNNEI. The CDR3: CASSAPGTRSEAFF. Written as DNA, the CDR3 is TGTGCCAGCAGTGCCCCCGGGACCCGGAGTGAAGCTTTCTTT.

This clonotype was found once. This chain connects TRBV7-9 to TRBJ2-6; TRBD1 might be the D (5 bases). The CDR3 spans 15 residues. V lost 6 bases and J 2 bases, leaving 11 bases between the germline ends. CDR1 SEHNR and CDR2 FQNEAQ come from the germline V gene (reference sequence). CDR3 protein: CASRGPVTGANVLTF. The CDR3 bases are TGTGCCAGCAGGGGGCCGGTGACTGGGGCCAACGTCCTGACTTTC.

This sequence joins TRBV12-3 or TRBV12-4 and TRBJ1-2; no reliable D call. V lost 1 base to trimming and J lost 4 bases, with 7 bases between them. CDR3 size: 13 residues. CDR3 loop: CASSLDELYGYTF. In DNA, the CDR3 is TGTGCCAGCAGTTTAGATGAACTCTATGGCTACACCTTC.

This chain uses TRBV19 with TRBJ1-2; D gene uncertain. There are 13 residues in the CDR3. V lost 8 bases and J lost 6, with 16 bases in between. In germline, CDR1 is LNHDA, CDR2 SQIVND (reference sequence). The CDR3, as DNA: TGTGCCAGTTTTAGTATGGGCGGTGATGGCTACACCTTC. Protein product: CASFSMGGDGYTF.

V gene TRBV15 combines with J gene TRBJ1-1, with 7 bases fitting TRBD1. V dropped 9 bases and J dropped 5; count of bases not matched to a gene: 9. The germline V gene has CDR1 LNHNV and CDR2 YYDKDF (reference sequence). This CDR3 is built from 13 residues. Here the CDR3 reads CATTDRVFTEAFF. The CDR3, as DNA: TGTGCCACTACCGACAGGGTGTTTACTGAAGCTTTCTTT. The complete variable domain, with remaining parts taken from reference TRBV15 and TRBJ1-1, reads DAMVIQNPRYQVTQFGKPVTLSCSQTLNHNVMYWYQQKSSQAPKLLFHYYDKDFNNEADTPDNFQSRRPNTSFCFLDIRSPGLGDTAMYLCATTDRVFTEAFFGQGTRLTVV.

V usage is TRBV5-6 and J usage is TRBJ1-1, with 9 positions matching TRBD1. Trimming cost V 4 bases and J 5 bases; bases outside gene matches: 9. This CDR3 has 15 residues. CDR1 and CDR2 (germline): SGHDT, YYEEEE. The CDR3 DNA reads as TGTGCCAGCAGCGCAGGGACAGGGAGGGATACTGAAGCTTTCTTT. Encoded protein: CASSAGTGRDTEAFF.

This clonotype has only a few counts. The CDR3 DNA is TGTGCCAGCAGCGACTGGGGCAGCGATGAGCAGTTCTTC. Translation: CASSDWGSDEQFF. This rearrangement joins TRBV5-6 to TRBJ2-1; D perhaps matches TRBD1 (5 bases). Germline lookup yields CDR1 SGHDT and CDR2 YYEEEE. The CDR3 sequence is 13 residues long. With 4 bases removed from V and 8 bases from J, the gap between germline ends came to 13 bases.

The V gene is TRBV4-1, the J gene TRBJ2-7; 7 bases map to TRBD1. In germline, CDR1 is MGHRA, CDR2 YSYEKL. V lost 0 bases and J lost 7; bases outside the gene matches: 6. CDR3 size: 14 residues. CDR3 sequence (DNA): TGCGCCAGCAGCCAAGAGGGACAGCTACGAGAGCAGTACTTC. Its translation: CASSQEGQLREQYF.

CDR3 DNA: TGTGCCAGCAGCCCCCGACAGGGGCCCCGCACAGATACGCAGTATTTT. Protein product: CASSPRQGPRTDTQYF. V and J are TRBV7-9 and TRBJ2-3; TRBD1 agrees at 8 bases. V was clipped by 5 bases and J by 1 base; unmatched bases: 8. This CDR3 contains 16 residues. Germline CDR1 is SEHNR and CDR2 is FQNEAQ (reference sequence).

This clonotype was recorded at least ten times. V gene TRBV11-2 combines with J gene TRBJ2-1; possibly TRBD1 or TRBD2 for D (5 bases each). Germline V gene sequence: CDR1 SGHAT, CDR2 FQNNGV. The CDR3 loop spans 16 amino acids. Trimming cost V 5 bases and J 2 bases, with 16 bases left between them. In DNA form, the CDR3 reads TGTGCCAGCAGCGTCACCAGAGGGGATCCCTACAATGAGCAGTTCTTC. Its protein is CASSVTRGDPYNEQFF.

This clonotype was seen at least ten times. The gene calls are TRBV12-3 or TRBV12-4 and TRBJ2-7; 7 positions match TRBD2. J was trimmed by 3 bases and V by 6 bases; bases with no gene match: 14. The CDR3 contains 16 residues. DNA for the CDR3: TGTGCCAGCAGCCCCTCGGCGGGGCCGGGAGGCTACGAGCAGTACGTC. Translated, it gives CASSPSAGPGGYEQYV.

The chain employs TRBV12-3 or TRBV12-4 and TRBJ2-2; 9 positions match TRBD1. The V and J ends lost 5 bases and 7 bases, in that order; junction bases with no gene match: 8. This CDR3 is 15 amino acids long. CDR3: CASSPLDRGNGELFF. As DNA, the CDR3 is TGTGCCAGCAGTCCGCTGGACAGGGGTAACGGGGAGCTGTTTTTT.

This clonotype occurred once. The V gene is TRBV2, the J gene TRBJ1-2; D is unclear. The germline V and J ends were trimmed by 10 bases and 3 bases, with 15 bases remaining between them. The germline CDR1 and CDR2 sequences are SNHLY and FYNNEI. There are 13 residues in the CDR3. Here the CDR3 DNA reads TGTGCCACCCTGGAAGGGAAGGACTATGGCTACACCTTC. Its protein product is CATLEGKDYGYTF. Complete variable domain (other parts from reference TRBV2 and TRBJ1-2): EPEVTQTPSHQVTQMGQEVILRCVPISNHLYFYWYRQILGQKVEFLVSFYNNEISEKSEIFDDQFSVERPDGSNFTLKIRSTKLEDSAMYFCATLEGKDYGYTFGSGTRLTVV.